These 27 T cell receptor beta chains came from one sample sequenced in a study of blood T cell repertoires in COVID-19. Method: immunoSEQ multiplex PCR; TCRdb's copy keeps in-frame clones and lacks some. The table has 140,000 or so clones, more than 75% seen once; the top ten hold 4.8%. Material for sequencing was peripheral blood. The receptor set was obtained from a human donor in a cohort sampled during active COVID-19.

The genes are TRBV10-3 and TRBJ1-4, with 8 bases lining up with TRBD1. Germline CDR1 reads ENHRY; CDR2 reads SYGVKD. Germline trimming cut 6 bases from V and 8 bases from J; bases unmatched to any gene: 8. The CDR3 spans 14 residues. CDR3 sequence: CAISPGQGREKLFF. DNA of the CDR3: TGTGCCATCAGCCCCGGACAGGGTAGGGAAAAACTGTTTTTT.

The rearrangement joins TRBV14 to TRBJ2-5; 15 nucleotides match TRBD2. Germline-derived CDR1 and CDR2 are SGHDN and FVKESK. Germline trimming cut 0 bases from V and 3 bases from J; bases unmatched to any gene: 8. The CDR3 loop spans 19 amino acids. CDR3 loop: CASSQDLGLAGGPEETQYF. DNA of the CDR3: TGTGCCAGCAGCCAAGATTTGGGACTAGCGGGAGGACCTGAAGAGACCCAGTACTTC.

The rearrangement links TRBV13 to TRBJ2-1; TRBD2 matches at 9 bases. Germline V gene data show CDR1 as PRHDT and CDR2 as FYEKMQ (reference sequence). V trimming: 4 bases; J trimming: 9 bases; junction bases outside the gene matches: 19. The CDR3 sequence is 18 residues long. This CDR3 is CASSSPPTIGTSFLEQFF. The CDR3 DNA follows: TGTGCCAGCAGCTCCCCGCCCACAATCGGGACTAGCTTCCTTGAGCAGTTCTTC.

The chain combines TRBV10-2 with TRBJ1-2; the D is unclear. Germline-derived CDR1 and CDR2 are WSHSY and SAAADI. V was cut by 5 bases and J by 8 bases, with 12 bases left in between. This CDR3 is built from 12 residues. This CDR3 is CASSPSENGYTF. The CDR3 DNA sequence: TGCGCCAGCAGTCCTAGCGAGAACGGCTACACCTTC.

The rearrangement links TRBV6-5 to TRBJ2-7, with TRBD1 as a possible D gene (6 bases). The V gene's germline CDR1 is MNHEY and CDR2 SVGAGI. Trimming pared 8 bases from V and 0 bases from J, leaving 11 bases between. The CDR3 contains 13 residues. The CDR3 DNA reads as TGTGCCAGCTGCAAGGACAGCTCCTACGAGCAGTACGTC. Its translation is CASCKDSSYEQYV.

The CDR3 DNA reads TGTGCCAGCAGCTTAGCGCTCGGGGGGGCCTACGAGCAGTACTTC. It yields the protein CASSLALGGAYEQYF. This chain links TRBV11-1 with TRBJ2-7; 8 positions agree with TRBD2. Trimming cost V 0 bases and J 2 bases; bases outside gene matches: 3. Germline CDR1 and CDR2: SGHAT and FQDESV (reference sequence). CDR3 size: 15 residues. The entire variable domain, with the rest obtained from reference TRBV11-1 and TRBJ2-7, is as follows: EAEVAQSPRYKITEKSQAVAFWCDPISGHATLYWYRQILGQGPELLVQFQDESVVDDSQLPKDRFSAERLKGVDSTLKIQPAELGDSAMYLCASSLALGGAYEQYFGPGTRLTVT.

The chain is built from TRBV29-1 and TRBJ2-3; 8 bases line up with TRBD1. The J segment lost 1 base and the V segment lost 3 bases, leaving 6 bases of the junction unmatched. The germline gives CDR1 SQVTM, CDR2 ANQGSEA. There are 15 residues in the CDR3. The CDR3 DNA reads TGCAGCGTTGAGCAACAGGGGGGAGGCACAGATACGCAGTATTTT. This codes for CSVEQQGGGTDTQYF.

The chain carries TRBV19 and TRBJ1-6; tentatively, D is TRBD1 (5 bases). The V end lost 7 bases, the J end lost 3 bases, and 10 bases lay between the germline ends. This CDR3 is built from 14 residues. Germline V gives CDR1 LNHDA, CDR2 SQIVND (reference sequence). CDR3 residues: CASMAGIYNSPLHF. The CDR3 bases are TGTGCCAGTATGGCAGGGATCTATAATTCACCCCTCCACTTT. The full variable domain, rest sourced from reference TRBV19 and TRBJ1-6, is DGGITQSPKYLFRKEGQNVTLSCEQNLNHDAMYWYRQDPGQGLRLIYYSQIVNDFQKGDIAEGYSVSREKKESFPLTVTSAQKNPTAFYLCASMAGIYNSPLHFGNGTRLTVT.

The chain joins TRBV14 to TRBJ2-1; possible D gene TRBD1, 5 bases. The germline CDR1 and CDR2 sequences are SGHDN and FVKESK. The CDR3 length is 14 residues. Trimming left V 1 base short and J 4 bases short, with 8 bases between. The CDR3 DNA reads as TGTGCCAGCAGCCAAGGGGGCCCATACAATGAGCAGTTCTTC. Translating gives CASSQGGPYNEQFF.

This clone turned up a few times. The chain uses TRBV19 and TRBJ1-3; TRBD1 matches 9 bases. Germline CDR1 is LNHDA and CDR2 is SQIVND (reference sequence). The length of the CDR3 is 16 residues. Germline trimming cut 2 bases from V and 2 bases from J; bases unmatched to any gene: 4. The CDR3 reads CASSITGTGTGNTIYF. CDR3 bases: TGTGCCAGTAGTATAACCGGGACAGGGACTGGAAACACCATATATTTT.

The genes are TRBV21-1 and TRBJ1-4; the tabulated D call, TRBD1, remains unverified against the DNA. TRBV21-1 counts as a pseudogene. The CDR3 is made up of 20 amino acids. CDR3 region: CASSKKGDRVSVPTNEKLFF. CDR3 DNA: TGTGCCAGCAGCAAAAAGGGGGACAGGGTGAGCGTCCCAACTAATGAAAAACTGTTTTTT.

V and J are TRBV5-1 and TRBJ2-6, with 8 nucleotides matching TRBD1. Trimming removed 9 bases from V and 3 bases from J; junction bases left unmatched: 8. This CDR3 spans 15 amino acids. CDR1 is SGHRS, CDR2 YFSETQ, per germline. The CDR3 bases are TGCGCCACCTTCAGGGGGCGCTTTGGGGCCAACGTCCTGACTTTC. Translated, it gives CATFRGRFGANVLTF. The full variable domain, its missing parts supplied by reference TRBV5-1 and TRBJ2-6, is KAGVTQTPRYLIKTRGQQVTLSCSPISGHRSVSWYQQTPGQGLQFLFEYFSETQRNKGNFPGRFSGRQFSNSRSEMNVSTLELGDSALYLCATFRGRFGANVLTFGAGSRLTVL.

V is TRBV7-2 and J is TRBJ2-3; D not resolved. The CDR3 contains 14 residues. Deletions cut 0 bases from V and 4 bases from J, with 8 bases between. Germline CDR1 is SGHTA and CDR2 is FQGNSA. This CDR3 is CASSLALGADTQYF. Here the CDR3 DNA reads TGTGCCAGCAGCTTAGCCCTCGGTGCAGATACGCAGTATTTT.

Comments on this clone: Other nucleotide sequences in the sample specify the same CDR3. The gene calls are TRBV7-9 and TRBJ2-5; D is unclear. Germline CDR1 is SEHNR and CDR2 is FQNEAQ (reference sequence). The CDR3 extends over 12 amino acids. Trimming cost V 1 base and J 5 bases, with 5 bases left between them. CDR3 coding DNA: TGTGCCAGCAGCTTAGTCGGGGAGACCCAGTACTTC. It yields the protein CASSLVGETQYF.

This chain links TRBV5-1 with TRBJ2-7, with D maybe TRBD1 (6 bases). The CDR3 contains 14 residues. Trimming left V 3 bases short and J 0 bases short, with 10 bases between. Germline assignment: CDR1 SGHRS and CDR2 YFSETQ. The CDR3 region is CASSWGTSSYEQYF. The CDR3 DNA reads as TGCGCCAGCAGCTGGGGGACAAGCTCCTACGAGCAGTACTTC.

The chain is built from TRBV27 and TRBJ2-3, with a weak D call TRBD1 (6 bases). Trimming took 0 bases from V and 2 from J, leaving 9 bases between them. This CDR3 comprises 15 residues. CDR1 is MNHEY and CDR2 is SMNVEV in the germline V gene (reference sequence). The CDR3: CASSLSRTVTDTQYF. The DNA for the CDR3 is TGTGCCAGCAGTTTATCGCGGACAGTCACAGATACGCAGTATTTT.

The chain has TRBV12-3 or TRBV12-4 and TRBJ1-1; D uncertain. The germline V and J ends were trimmed by 3 bases and 5 bases, with 10 bases remaining between them. This CDR3 has 13 amino acids. The CDR3 reads CASSLRGETEAFF. CDR3 in DNA: TGTGCCAGCAGTTTGCGTGGGGAGACTGAAGCTTTCTTT.

The chain is built from TRBV6-5 and TRBJ1-1; TRBD1 agrees at 8 bases. Losses at the gene ends were 5 bases for V and 12 bases for J; bases not matched to a gene: 5. CDR1 and CDR2 (germline): MNHEY, SVGAGI. The CDR3 covers 11 residues. The CDR3 here is CASSPGQGTFF. Here the CDR3 DNA reads TGTGCCAGCAGTCCCGGACAGGGTACTTTCTTT.

This chain uses TRBV25-1 with TRBJ2-1; 11 bases line up with TRBD2. The CDR3 runs 13 residues. Germline V gene lookup returns CDR1 MGHDK and CDR2 SYGVNS. V dropped 1 base and J dropped 15; count of bases not matched to a gene: 5. CDR3 loop: CASSEFSGGAGFF. CDR3 in DNA: TGTGCCAGCAGTGAATTTAGCGGGGGGGCCGGGTTCTTC.

This chain links TRBV6-1 with TRBJ1-5; perhaps TRBD1 as D (5 bases). Germline CDR1 MNHNS, CDR2 SASEGT. This CDR3 is built from 15 residues. Deletions cut 1 base from V and 4 bases from J, with 11 bases between. The CDR3, as DNA: TGTGCCAGCAGTGAAGGCAGGGTCCAGAATCAGCCCCAGCATTTT. The encoded protein is CASSEGRVQNQPQHF.

V is TRBV19 and J is TRBJ2-1, with TRBD1 matching 9 bases. Germline V gene sequence: CDR1 LNHDA, CDR2 SQIVND (reference sequence). The CDR3 length is 15 residues. The V and J ends lost 5 bases and 10 bases, in that order; junction bases with no gene match: 12. The CDR3 DNA sequence: TGTGCCAGTAGTTACGGCGGACAGGGGAGGTTGGAGCAGTTCTTC. Its protein is CASSYGGQGRLEQFF.

This clone showed up just a few times. V usage is TRBV29-1 and J usage is TRBJ1-1; 10 bases match TRBD1. Trimming at V came to 1 base and at J to 5 bases, leaving 4 bases not matched to a gene. The CDR3 runs to 14 residues. Germline V gene data show CDR1 as SQVTM and CDR2 as ANQGSEA. CDR3 loop: CSVEARGQGTEAFF. The CDR3 bases are TGCAGCGTTGAAGCCCGGGGACAGGGGACTGAAGCTTTCTTT.

This clone has just one count. The gene calls are TRBV10-2 and TRBJ2-3; 7 positions match TRBD2. The CDR3 sequence is 15 residues long. Germline lookup yields CDR1 WSHSY and CDR2 SAAADI. Trimming cost V 8 bases and J 7 bases; bases outside gene matches: 15. The DNA of the CDR3 is TGCGCCAGCCGGCGCGACGGGGGGACCGCGAATACGCAGTATTTT. Protein product: CASRRDGGTANTQYF.

This clone occurred once. The chain joins TRBV3-1 (or the pseudogene TRBV3-2) to TRBJ2-1; 13 bases match TRBD2. Germline CDR1 is LGHDT and CDR2 is YNNKEL (reference sequence). CDR3 length: 16 amino acids. The V gene end was trimmed by 3 bases and the J gene end by 3 bases; junction bases not matched to a gene: 2. The CDR3 coding sequence is TGTGCCAGCAGCCAGGGGACTAGCGGGATCTACAATGAGCAGTTCTTC. Its translation is CASSQGTSGIYNEQFF.

CDR3 coding DNA: TGTGCCAGCAGCAGGGGACAGGGGGCGGTTTTCGGCACAGATACGCAGTATTTT. It codes for CASSRGQGAVFGTDTQYF. The rearrangement joins TRBV9 to TRBJ2-3; 12 nucleotides agree with TRBD1. The CDR3 loop spans 18 amino acids. Germline CDR1 reads SGDLS; CDR2 reads YYNGEE. V was clipped by 4 bases and J by 1 base; unmatched bases: 10.

This chain joins TRBV5-1 and TRBJ2-3; 8 bases fit TRBD2. The junction had 5 bases not matched to a gene; V was cut back by 4 bases and J by 4 bases. Per the germline V gene, CDR1 is SGHRS and CDR2 is YFSETQ. The CDR3 extends over 14 amino acids. The CDR3 reads CASSGTGGPDTQYF. CDR3 DNA sequence: TGCGCCAGCAGCGGCACGGGGGGGCCAGATACGCAGTATTTT.

This clone appeared a few times. The chain recombines TRBV5-1 with TRBJ1-2, with 7 bases that match TRBD1. CDR3 length: 15 residues. Germline V gene lookup returns CDR1 SGHRS and CDR2 YFSETQ. V was pared by 2 bases and J by 7 bases, with 11 bases of the junction left unmatched. The CDR3 here is CASSFLGGQQTGYTF. In DNA form, the CDR3 reads TGCGCCAGCAGCTTTCTCGGGGGACAGCAGACTGGCTACACCTTC.